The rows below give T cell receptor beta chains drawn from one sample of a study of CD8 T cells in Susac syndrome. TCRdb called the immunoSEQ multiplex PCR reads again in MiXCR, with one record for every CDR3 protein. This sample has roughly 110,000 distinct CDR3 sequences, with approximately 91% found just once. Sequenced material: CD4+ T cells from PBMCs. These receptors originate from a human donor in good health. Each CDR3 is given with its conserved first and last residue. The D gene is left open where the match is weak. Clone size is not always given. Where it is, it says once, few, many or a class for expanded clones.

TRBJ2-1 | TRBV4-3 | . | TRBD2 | CASSQEPGLAGGSSYNEQFF | TGCGCCAGCAGCCAAGAACCGGGACTAGCGGGCGGTAGCTCCTACAATGAGCAGTTCTTC
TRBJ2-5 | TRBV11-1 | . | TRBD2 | CASSLGKVWTSSETQYF | TGTGCCAGCAGCTTAGGGAAGGTTTGGACTAGCTCAGAGACCCAGTACTTC
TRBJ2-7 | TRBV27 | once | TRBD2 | CASSRGLAANDYEQYF | TGTGCCAGCAGCCGCGGACTAGCGGCTAATGATTACGAGCAGTACTTC
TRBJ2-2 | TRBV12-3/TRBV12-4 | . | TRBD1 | CASSSPGTGLTGELFF | TGTGCCAGCAGTTCCCCCGGGACAGGGTTGACCGGGGAGCTGTTTTTT
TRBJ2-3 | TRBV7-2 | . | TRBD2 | CASSSGSGRVPDTQYF | TGTGCCAGCAGCTCAGGGAGCGGGAGGGTGCCAGATACGCAGTATTTT
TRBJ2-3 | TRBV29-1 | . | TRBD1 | CSVERDRGADTQYF | TGCAGCGTTGAAAGGGACAGGGGAGCAGATACGCAGTATTTT
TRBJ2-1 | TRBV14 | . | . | CASSPRLGVYNEQFF | TGTGCCAGCAGCCCACGACTGGGGGTCTACAATGAGCAGTTCTTC
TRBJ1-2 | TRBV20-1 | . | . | CSARLPGRGAYGYTF | TGCAGTGCTAGACTCCCCGGTCGGGGAGCCTATGGCTACACCTTC
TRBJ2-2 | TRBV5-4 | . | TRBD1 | CASRPEDREFPGELFF | TGTGCCAGCAGACCGGAGGACAGGGAGTTTCCCGGGGAGCTGTTTTTT
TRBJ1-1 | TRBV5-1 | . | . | CASSLALGGRDEAFF | TGCGCCAGCAGCTTGGCCCTCGGGGGGCGGGATGAAGCTTTCTTT
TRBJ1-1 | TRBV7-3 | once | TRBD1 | CASSSNLIDRVSEAFF | TGTGCCAGCAGCTCAAACCTAATAGACAGGGTCTCTGAAGCTTTCTTT
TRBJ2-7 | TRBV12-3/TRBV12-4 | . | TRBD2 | CASRQSSGSGEQYF | TGTGCCAGCAGGCAGTCTAGCGGGAGTGGCGAGCAGTACTTC
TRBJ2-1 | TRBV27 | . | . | CASSLSNPSYNEQFF | TGTGCCAGCAGTTTATCCAACCCTAGTTACAATGAGCAGTTCTTC
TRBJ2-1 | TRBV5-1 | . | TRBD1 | CASSPGLRTGDNEQFF | TGCGCCAGCAGCCCGGGGTTAAGGACAGGGGACAATGAGCAGTTCTTC
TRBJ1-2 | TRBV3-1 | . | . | CASSQDPLVLYGYTF | TGTGCCAGCAGCCAAGATCCTCTGGTATTGTATGGCTACACCTTC
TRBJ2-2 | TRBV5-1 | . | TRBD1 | CASSAGTGDTGELFF | TGCGCCAGCAGTGCCGGGACAGGGGACACCGGGGAGCTGTTTTTT
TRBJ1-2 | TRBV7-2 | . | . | CASSLNGASYTF | TGTGCCAGCAGCTTAAACGGGGCGAGCTACACCTTC
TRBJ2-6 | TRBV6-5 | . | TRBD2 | CASRAGGAGANVLTF | TGTGCCAGCAGGGCGGGGGGGGCTGGGGCCAACGTCCTGACTTTC
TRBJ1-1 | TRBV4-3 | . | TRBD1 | CASSQETGQNTEAFF | TGCGCCAGCAGCCAAGAGACAGGGCAGAACACTGAAGCTTTCTTT
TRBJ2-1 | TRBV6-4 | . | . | CASRQGGNEQFF | TGTGCCAGTAGACAGGGAGGCAATGAGCAGTTCTTC
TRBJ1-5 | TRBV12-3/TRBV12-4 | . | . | CASSLVGGSNQPQHF | TGTGCCAGCAGTTTGGTAGGGGGGAGCAATCAGCCCCAGCATTTT
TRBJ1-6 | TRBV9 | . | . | CASSSDGSSYNSPLHF | TGTGCCAGCAGCTCGGACGGCAGCTCCTATAATTCACCCCTCCACTTT
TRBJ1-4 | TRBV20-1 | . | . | CSASPGGGSYEKLFF | TGCAGTGCTAGCCCCGGGGGCGGGTCGTATGAAAAACTGTTTTTT
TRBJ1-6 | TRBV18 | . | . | CASSPMARSRLVADSPLHF | TGTGCCAGCTCACCTATGGCTAGATCGAGGTTGGTCGCCGATTCACCCCTCCACTTT
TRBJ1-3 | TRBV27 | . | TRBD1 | CATRTPTGSSGNTIYF | TGTGCCACCAGAACTCCGACAGGGAGTTCTGGAAACACCATATATTTT
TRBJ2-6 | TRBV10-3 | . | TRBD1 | CAITPSLGAGQDHSGANVLTF | TGTGCCATCACTCCATCCCTAGGGGCTGGACAGGACCACTCTGGGGCCAACGTCCTGACTTTC
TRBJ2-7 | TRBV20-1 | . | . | CSAVSGTKSYEQYF | TGCAGTGCGGTCAGCGGGACAAAATCGTACGAGCAGTACTTC
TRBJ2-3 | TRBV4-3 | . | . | CASSQERLESDTQYF | TGCGCCAGCAGCCAAGAACGCTTAGAGTCAGATACGCAGTATTTT
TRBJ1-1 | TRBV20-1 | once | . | CSAREGGPNTEAFF | TGCAGTGCCCGGGAGGGGGGCCCGAACACTGAAGCTTTCTTT
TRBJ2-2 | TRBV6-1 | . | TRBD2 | CANAGGTNTGELFF | TGTGCCAACGCGGGGGGAACGAACACCGGGGAGCTGTTTTTT
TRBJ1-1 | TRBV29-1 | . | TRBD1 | CSGDRGPNTEAFF | TGCAGCGGGGACAGGGGTCCGAACACTGAAGCTTTCTTT
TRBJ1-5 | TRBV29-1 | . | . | CSVVVQGQGGNQPQHF | TGCAGCGTTGTGGTCCAGGGGCAAGGTGGCAATCAGCCCCAGCATTTT
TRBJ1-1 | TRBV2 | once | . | CASSGLENTEAFF | TGTGCCAGCAGTGGGTTGGAGAACACTGAAGCTTTCTTT
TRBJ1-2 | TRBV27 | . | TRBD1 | CASSLDRGGYGYTF | TGTGCCAGCAGTTTGGACAGGGGAGGCTATGGCTACACCTTC
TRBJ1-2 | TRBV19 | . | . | CASSLLTGLAHGYTF | TGTGCCAGTAGCCTACTTACAGGGTTAGCTCATGGCTACACCTTC
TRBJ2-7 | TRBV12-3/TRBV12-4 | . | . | CASSLSFGYEQYF | TGTGCCAGCAGCCTGTCTTTCGGGTACGAGCAGTACTTC
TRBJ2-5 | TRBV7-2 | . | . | CASFEGGGWAGTQYF | TGTGCCAGCTTCGAGGGGGGGGGTTGGGCCGGGACCCAGTACTTC
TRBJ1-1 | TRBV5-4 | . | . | CASSLDSTEAFF | TGTGCCAGCAGCTTGGACAGCACTGAAGCTTTCTTT
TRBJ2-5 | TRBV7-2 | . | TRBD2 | CASSSWRDYEETQYF | TGTGCCAGCAGCTCGTGGCGGGACTATGAGGAGACCCAGTACTTC
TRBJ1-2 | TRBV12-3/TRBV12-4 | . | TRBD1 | CASTTGGSNYGYTF | TGTGCCAGCACCACAGGGGGATCGAACTATGGCTACACCTTC
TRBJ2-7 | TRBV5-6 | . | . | CASSLPGAGALEQYF | TGTGCCAGCAGCTTACCAGGGGCAGGAGCGCTCGAGCAGTACTTC
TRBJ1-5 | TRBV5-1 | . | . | CASSSEGDQPQHF | TGCGCCAGCAGCTCCGAGGGGGATCAGCCCCAGCATTTT
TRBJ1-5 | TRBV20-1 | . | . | CSARGGRERLPNQPQHF | TGCAGTGCTAGAGGCGGCAGGGAAAGGTTGCCCAATCAGCCCCAGCATTTT
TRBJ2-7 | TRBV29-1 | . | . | CSVVQEYEQYF | TGCAGCGTTGTACAGGAATACGAGCAGTACTTC